These 4 T cell receptor beta chains came from one sample sequenced in a study of OX40 agonist ivuxolimab in advanced cancers. TCRdb's table, derived via immunoSEQ multiplex PCR, lists solely in-frame clones and lacks some. The data contain about 94,000 clones, more than 90% of them singletons. Sample: CD4+ or CD8+ T cells sorted from blood, taken in a trial of the OX40 agonist ivuxolimab. These receptors were obtained from an adult with an advanced solid tumor such as melanoma, head and neck, liver or kidney cancer.

The chain combines TRBV6-5 with TRBJ1-2; D remains ambiguous. Trimming took 2 bases from V and 8 from J, leaving 15 bases between them. CDR1 is MNHEY, CDR2 SVGAGI, per germline. The CDR3 extends over 14 amino acids. CDR3 DNA sequence: TGTGCCAGCAGTTACGTAAGGGAAATCGGCGGCTACACCTTC. It specifies CASSYVREIGGYTF.

The rearrangement uses TRBV27 and TRBJ1-5; D unresolved. The germline CDR1 and CDR2 sequences are MNHEY and SMNVEV (reference sequence). V lost 6 bases to trimming and J lost 0 bases, with 6 bases between them. The CDR3 sequence is 13 residues long. This CDR3 reads CASRHNSNQPQHF. The CDR3 DNA follows: TGTGCCAGCAGACACAATAGCAATCAGCCCCAGCATTTT.

The chain is built from TRBV18 and TRBJ2-5; 11 bases match TRBD2. This CDR3 comprises 19 residues. J gave up 2 bases and V 3 bases, and 14 bases lay outside the gene matches. CDR1 is KGHSH and CDR2 is LQKENI in the germline V gene. The DNA for the CDR3 is TGTGCCAGCTCACCCCTACAGGGTTCGGCTAGCGGGAGGCAAGAGACCCAGTACTTC. It is translated as CASSPLQGSASGRQETQYF.

The chain joins TRBV21-1 to TRBJ2-7; TRBD1 is the table's D call, not checked against the DNA. TRBV21-1 is a pseudogene. The CDR3 spans 16 residues. CDR3 loop: CASSPPGGTGRSEQYF. The CDR3 region has the DNA TGTGCCAGCAGCCCTCCCGGCGGGACAGGGCGGTCCGAGCAGTACTTC.